This passage covers 14 T cell receptor beta chains from one sample sequenced in a study of blood T cell repertoires in COVID-19. Only in-frame clones appear in the TCRdb table, and some are missing; sequencing was by immunoSEQ multiplex PCR. This sample carries a few hundred thousand clones, 70% to 90% of them seen once, and the ten largest clones take 2.5% to 3.5%. Sample: peripheral blood. The receptors come from a woman in her 30s with active or convalescent COVID-19.

The rearrangement links TRBV4-2 to TRBJ2-7, with no clear D. V lost 1 base and J 4 bases, leaving 14 bases between the germline ends. This CDR3 is 15 amino acids long. Germline V gene sequence: CDR1 LGHNA, CDR2 YNFKEQ. CDR3 in amino acids: CASSQVTTRLYEQYF. The DNA of the CDR3 is TGTGCCAGCAGCCAAGTAACAACACGCCTGTACGAGCAGTACTTC.

The rearrangement joins TRBV10-3 to TRBJ1-6, with D perhaps matching TRBD1 (5 bases). CDR1 is ENHRY, CDR2 SYGVKD, per germline. Trimming removed 2 bases from V and 5 bases from J, with 7 bases in between. The CDR3 is 14 residues long. CDR3 nucleotide sequence: TGTGCCATCAGTGAGCAGGGCCATAATTCACCCCTCCACTTT. Its translation is CAISEQGHNSPLHF.

The chain couples TRBV19 to TRBJ2-1; 7 nucleotides agree with TRBD1. V was pared by 4 bases and J by 6 bases, with 12 bases of the junction left unmatched. The V gene's germline CDR1 is LNHDA and CDR2 SQIVND (reference sequence). The CDR3 loop spans 16 amino acids. CDR3 residues: CASSNFRLGTANEQFF. Written as DNA, the CDR3 is TGTGCCAGTAGTAACTTTCGATTGGGGACAGCCAATGAGCAGTTCTTC. The complete variable domain, with remaining parts taken from reference TRBV19 and TRBJ2-1, reads DGGITQSPKYLFRKEGQNVTLSCEQNLNHDAMYWYRQDPGQGLRLIYYSQIVNDFQKGDIAEGYSVSREKKESFPLTVTSAQKNPTAFYLCASSNFRLGTANEQFFGPGTRLTVL.

V gene TRBV7-3 combines with J gene TRBJ1-1; TRBD1 agrees at 8 bases. The J segment lost 5 bases and the V segment lost 4 bases, leaving 6 bases of the junction unmatched. The CDR3 contains 14 residues. In germline, CDR1 is SGHTA, CDR2 FQGTGA. The CDR3 coding sequence is TGTGCCAGCAGCTCTACCAGGGGGCTGACTGAAGCTTTCTTT. Amino acids: CASSSTRGLTEAFF.

The chain uses TRBV4-3 and TRBJ2-3; D may be TRBD2 (6 bases). Germline V gene sequence: CDR1 LGHNA, CDR2 YSLEER. Trimming removed 3 bases at V and 1 base at J, with 14 bases between. The CDR3 runs to 16 residues. The CDR3 sequence: CASSQDPQRGTDTQYF. The CDR3 DNA reads as TGCGCCAGCAGCCAGGACCCACAGCGGGGCACAGATACGCAGTATTTT.

The chain joins TRBV5-6 to TRBJ2-7, with D perhaps TRBD2 (6 bases). The CDR3 consists of 16 residues. Germline CDR1 reads SGHDT; CDR2 reads YYEEEE. Deletions cut 0 bases from V and 3 bases from J, with 16 bases between. In DNA, the CDR3 is TGTGCCAGCAGCTTGGGCCCGGGGGACCAAGGCTACGAGCAGTACTTC. Translation gives CASSLGPGDQGYEQYF.

V gene TRBV20-1 combines with J gene TRBJ2-6, with D unresolved. V was shortened by 6 bases and J by 0 bases, with 9 bases between the two germline ends. The CDR3 length is 14 residues. Germline lookup yields CDR1 DFQATT and CDR2 SNEGSKA (reference sequence). DNA for the CDR3: TGCAGTGCGAGTCGTTTCTCTGGGGCCAACGTCCTGACTTTC. This sequence encodes CSASRFSGANVLTF.

This chain connects TRBV28 to TRBJ2-2; tentative D call: TRBD2 (5 bases). The germline V and J ends were trimmed by 2 bases and 4 bases, with 14 bases remaining between them. The CDR3 has 16 residues. From germline, CDR1 is MDHEN and CDR2 SYDVKM. The CDR3 is CASSLGLLTGTGELFF. The CDR3 DNA sequence: TGTGCCAGCAGTTTAGGACTCCTGACTGGCACCGGGGAGCTGTTTTTT.

This clone was counted only a few times. The chain joins TRBV9 to TRBJ2-3; tentative D call: TRBD2 (5 bases). The V gene lost 3 bases and the J gene lost 5 bases, with 10 bases spanning the gap. CDR3 length equals 13 residues. Germline CDR1 reads SGDLS; CDR2 reads YYNGEE. The CDR3 DNA reads as TGTGCCAGCAGCGCATCAACTAGAGATACGCAGTATTTT. It translates to CASSASTRDTQYF.

The chain uses TRBV7-3 and TRBJ2-3; D gene ambiguous. The CDR3 has 14 residues. The germline CDR1 and CDR2 sequences are SGHTA and FQGTGA. V was clipped by 2 bases and J by 4 bases, with 10 bases between them. This chain's CDR3 is CASSLYGLADTQYF. CDR3 nucleotide sequence: TGTGCCAGCAGCTTATACGGGTTGGCAGATACGCAGTATTTT.

J is TRBJ2-5 and V is TRBV18; D is ambiguous. Trimming shortened V by 3 bases and J by 2 bases, and 13 bases separated the two germline ends. CDR3 size: 15 residues. Germline V gives CDR1 KGHSH, CDR2 LQKENI. This CDR3 reads CASSPWASGQETQYF. As DNA, the CDR3 is TGTGCCAGCTCACCCTGGGCGTCCGGTCAAGAGACCCAGTACTTC. The entire variable domain, with the rest obtained from reference TRBV18 and TRBJ2-5, is as follows: NAGVMQNPRHLVRRRGQEARLRCSPMKGHSHVYWYRQLPEEGLKFMVYLQKENIIDESGMPKERFSAEFPKEGPSILRIQQVVRGDSAAYFCASSPWASGQETQYFGPGTRLLVL.

This chain connects TRBV7-9 to TRBJ1-2; D uncertain. The V end lost 4 bases, the J end lost 1 base, and 7 bases lay between the germline ends. CDR1 SEHNR and CDR2 FQNEAQ come from the germline V gene (reference sequence). The CDR3 contains 13 residues. This CDR3 is CASSYYDNYGYTF. The CDR3 region has the DNA TGTGCCAGCAGCTACTATGATAACTATGGCTACACCTTC.

This clone was counted only a few times. The J gene is TRBJ1-2, the V gene TRBV9; TRBD1 aligns across 8 bases. Losses at the gene ends were 0 bases for V and 2 bases for J; bases not matched to a gene: 15. From germline, CDR1 is SGDLS and CDR2 YYNGEE. There are 19 residues in the CDR3. The CDR3 DNA sequence: TGTGCCAGCAGCGTAGATTTGGTTTGGGTACAGGGGGACAACTATGGCTACACCTTC. Its protein product is CASSVDLVWVQGDNYGYTF.

The rearrangement joins TRBV7-9 to TRBJ2-5; D unresolved. CDR1 and CDR2 (germline): SEHNR, FQNEAQ (reference sequence). The CDR3 runs to 14 residues. The V end was cut by 5 bases, the J end by 0 bases, with 10 bases between. The CDR3 is CASSRRFNQETQYF. The CDR3 DNA reads as TGTGCCAGCAGCCGCAGATTTAACCAAGAGACCCAGTACTTC.